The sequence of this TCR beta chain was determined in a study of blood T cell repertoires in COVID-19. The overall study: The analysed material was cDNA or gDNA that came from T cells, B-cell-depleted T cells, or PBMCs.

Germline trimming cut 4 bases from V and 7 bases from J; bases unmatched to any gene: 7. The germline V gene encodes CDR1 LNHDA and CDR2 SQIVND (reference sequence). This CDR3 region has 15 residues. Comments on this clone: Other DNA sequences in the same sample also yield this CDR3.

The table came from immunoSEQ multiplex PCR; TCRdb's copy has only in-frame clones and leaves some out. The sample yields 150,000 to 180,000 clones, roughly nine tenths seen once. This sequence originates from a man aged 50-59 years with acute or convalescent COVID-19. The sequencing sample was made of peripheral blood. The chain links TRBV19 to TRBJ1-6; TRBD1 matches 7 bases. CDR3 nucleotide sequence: TGTGCCAGTAGTAACAGGGGCAGCTACAATTCACCCCTCCACTTT. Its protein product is CASSNRGSYNSPLHF.